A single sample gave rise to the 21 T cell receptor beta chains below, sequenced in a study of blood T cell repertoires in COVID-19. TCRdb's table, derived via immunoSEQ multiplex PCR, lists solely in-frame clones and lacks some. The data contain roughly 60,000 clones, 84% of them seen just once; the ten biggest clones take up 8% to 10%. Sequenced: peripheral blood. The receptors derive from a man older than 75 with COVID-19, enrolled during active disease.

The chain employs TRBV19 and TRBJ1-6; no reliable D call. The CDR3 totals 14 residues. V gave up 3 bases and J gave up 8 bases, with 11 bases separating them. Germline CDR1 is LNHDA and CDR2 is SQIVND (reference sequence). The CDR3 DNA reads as TGTGCCAGTAGTATCCTCGGGGAAGATTCACCCCTCCACTTT. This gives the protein CASSILGEDSPLHF.

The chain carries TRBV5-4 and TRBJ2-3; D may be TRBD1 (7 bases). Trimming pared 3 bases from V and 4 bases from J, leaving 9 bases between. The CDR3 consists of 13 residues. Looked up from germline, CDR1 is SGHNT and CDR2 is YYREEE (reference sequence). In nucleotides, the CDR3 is TGTGCCAGCAGCTCAGGGGGGCCAGATACGCAGTATTTT. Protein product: CASSSGGPDTQYF.

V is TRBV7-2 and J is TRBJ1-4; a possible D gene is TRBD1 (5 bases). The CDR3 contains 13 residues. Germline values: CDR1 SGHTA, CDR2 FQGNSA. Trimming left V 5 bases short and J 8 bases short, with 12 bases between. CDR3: CASSKGHGEKLFF. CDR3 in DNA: TGTGCCAGCAGCAAAGGACACGGCGAAAAACTGTTTTTT.

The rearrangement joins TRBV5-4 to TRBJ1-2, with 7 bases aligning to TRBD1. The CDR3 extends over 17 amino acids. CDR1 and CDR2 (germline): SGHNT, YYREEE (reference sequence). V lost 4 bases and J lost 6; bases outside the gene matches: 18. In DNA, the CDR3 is TGTGCCAGCAGCCTGGGGGGTTCAGGGGGAAAGTGGAATGGCTACACCTTC. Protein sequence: CASSLGGSGGKWNGYTF.

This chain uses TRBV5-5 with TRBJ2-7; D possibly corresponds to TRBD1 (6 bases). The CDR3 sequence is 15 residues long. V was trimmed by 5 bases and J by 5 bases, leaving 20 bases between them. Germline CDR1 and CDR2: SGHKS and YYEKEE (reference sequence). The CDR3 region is CASRPGQLDGDEQYF. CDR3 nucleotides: TGTGCCAGCAGACCGGGACAACTGGACGGCGACGAGCAGTACTTC. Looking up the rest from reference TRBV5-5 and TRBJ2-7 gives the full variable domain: DAGVTQSPTHLIKTRGQQVTLRCSPISGHKSVSWYQQVLGQGPQFIFQYYEKEERGRGNFPDRFSARQFPNYSSELNVNALLLGDSALYLCASRPGQLDGDEQYFGPGTRLTVT.

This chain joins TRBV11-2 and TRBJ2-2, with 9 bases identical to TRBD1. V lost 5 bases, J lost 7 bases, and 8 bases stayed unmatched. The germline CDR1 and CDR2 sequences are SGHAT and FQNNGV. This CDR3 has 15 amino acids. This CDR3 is CASSHRGLSGGELFF. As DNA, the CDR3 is TGTGCCAGCAGCCACAGGGGGCTCAGTGGCGGGGAGCTGTTTTTT.

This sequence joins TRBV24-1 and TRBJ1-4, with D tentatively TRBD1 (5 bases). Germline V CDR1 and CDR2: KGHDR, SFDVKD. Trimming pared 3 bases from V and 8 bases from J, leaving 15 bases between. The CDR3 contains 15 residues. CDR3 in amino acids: CATSDSGAAREKLFF. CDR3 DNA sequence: TGTGCCACCAGTGATAGCGGGGCGGCGCGAGAAAAACTGTTTTTT.

The CDR3 is CASSQGTSGGDTQYF. In DNA form, the CDR3 reads TGCGCCAGCAGCCAAGGGACTAGCGGCGGAGATACGCAGTATTTT. The J gene is TRBJ2-3, the V gene TRBV4-3, with 10 bases matching TRBD2. There are 15 residues in the CDR3. The trim removed 1 base at V and 5 bases at J, leaving 3 bases unmatched. The germline CDR1 and CDR2 sequences are LGHNA and YSLEER.

The CDR3 DNA reads TGTGCCAGCACAGAGAGGGCCTATAGCTACAATGAGCAGTTCTTC. Translation: CASTERAYSYNEQFF. The rearrangement joins TRBV6-5 to TRBJ2-1, with D tentatively TRBD2 (5 bases). V lost 7 bases and J 3 bases, leaving 16 bases between the germline ends. The CDR3 is 15 amino acids. Germline V lookup: CDR1 MNHEY, CDR2 SVGAGI.

CDR3 sequence reads: CASSDRTGFGAGELFF. The CDR3 nucleotides read TGTGCCAGCAGCGATAGGACAGGGTTTGGGGCCGGGGAGCTGTTTTTT. The V call is TRBV11-2, the J call TRBJ2-2, with 8 positions matching TRBD1. Germline V gene data show CDR1 as SGHAT and CDR2 as FQNNGV. This CDR3 has 16 amino acids. Trimming removed 5 bases from V and 6 bases from J; junction bases left unmatched: 11.

CDR3 sequence reads: CASSLSVSGNTEAFF. DNA for the CDR3: TGTGCCAGCAGTTTAAGTGTTTCGGGGAACACTGAAGCTTTCTTT. The chain uses TRBV27 and TRBJ1-1; D unclear. This CDR3 is 15 amino acids long. Germline CDR1 reads MNHEY; CDR2 reads SMNVEV (reference sequence). Trimming removed 2 bases at V and 1 base at J, with 11 bases between.

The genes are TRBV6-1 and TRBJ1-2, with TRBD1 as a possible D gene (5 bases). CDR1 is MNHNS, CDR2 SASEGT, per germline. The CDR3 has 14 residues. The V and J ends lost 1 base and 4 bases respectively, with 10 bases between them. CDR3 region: CASSEDRFPYGYTF. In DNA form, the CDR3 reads TGTGCCAGCAGTGAAGACAGGTTCCCCTATGGCTACACCTTC.

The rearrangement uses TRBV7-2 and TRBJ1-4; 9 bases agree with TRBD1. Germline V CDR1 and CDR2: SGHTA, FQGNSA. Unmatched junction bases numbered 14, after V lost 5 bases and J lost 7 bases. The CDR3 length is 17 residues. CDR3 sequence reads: CASSPRGQGSDGEKLFF. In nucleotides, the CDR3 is TGTGCCAGCAGCCCTCGGGGACAGGGAAGCGATGGTGAAAAACTGTTTTTT. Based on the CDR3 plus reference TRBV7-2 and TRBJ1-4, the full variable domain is GAGVSQSPSNKVTEKGKDVELRCDPISGHTALYWYRQSLGQGLEFLIYFQGNSAPDKSGLPSDRFSAERTGGSVSTLTIQRTQQEDSAVYLCASSPRGQGSDGEKLFFGSGTQLSVL.

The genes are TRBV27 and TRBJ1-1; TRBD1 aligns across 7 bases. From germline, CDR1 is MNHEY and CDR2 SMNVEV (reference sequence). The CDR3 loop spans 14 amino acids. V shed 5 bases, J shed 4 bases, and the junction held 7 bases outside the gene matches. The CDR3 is CASSTLQGGTEAFF. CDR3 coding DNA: TGTGCCAGCAGTACCCTCCAGGGGGGCACTGAAGCTTTCTTT.

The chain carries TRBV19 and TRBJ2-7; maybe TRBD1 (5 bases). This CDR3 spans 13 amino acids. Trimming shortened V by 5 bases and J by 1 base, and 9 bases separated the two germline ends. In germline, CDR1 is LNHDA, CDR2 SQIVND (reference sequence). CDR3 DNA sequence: TGTGCCAGTAGTCTCAGGGCATCCTACGAGCAGTACTTC. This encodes CASSLRASYEQYF.

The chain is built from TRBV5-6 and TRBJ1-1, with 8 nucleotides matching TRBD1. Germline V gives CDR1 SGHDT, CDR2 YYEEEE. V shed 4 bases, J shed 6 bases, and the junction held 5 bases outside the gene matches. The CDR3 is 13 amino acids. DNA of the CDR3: TGTGCCAGCAGCAAACCACAGGGGGCTGAAGCTTTCTTT. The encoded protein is CASSKPQGAEAFF.

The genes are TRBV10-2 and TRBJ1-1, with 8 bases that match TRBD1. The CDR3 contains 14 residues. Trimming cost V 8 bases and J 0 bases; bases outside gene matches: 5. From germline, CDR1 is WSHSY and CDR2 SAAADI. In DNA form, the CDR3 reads TGCGCCAGCCTGGGACAGGTCATGAACACTGAAGCTTTCTTT. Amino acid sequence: CASLGQVMNTEAFF.

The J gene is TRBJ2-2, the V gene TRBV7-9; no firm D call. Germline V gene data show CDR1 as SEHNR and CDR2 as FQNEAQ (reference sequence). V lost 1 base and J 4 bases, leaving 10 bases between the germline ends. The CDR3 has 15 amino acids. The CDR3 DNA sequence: TGTGCCAGCAGCTTAGTCGCAGGCCGCACCGGGGAGCTGTTTTTT. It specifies CASSLVAGRTGELFF.

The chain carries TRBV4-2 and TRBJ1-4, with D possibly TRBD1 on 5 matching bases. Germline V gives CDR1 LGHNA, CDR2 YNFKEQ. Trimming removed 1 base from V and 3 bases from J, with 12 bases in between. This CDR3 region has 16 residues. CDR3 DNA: TGTGCCAGCAGCCAAGGTGGGGGGTCCTCTAATGAAAAACTGTTTTTT. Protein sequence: CASSQGGGSSNEKLFF.

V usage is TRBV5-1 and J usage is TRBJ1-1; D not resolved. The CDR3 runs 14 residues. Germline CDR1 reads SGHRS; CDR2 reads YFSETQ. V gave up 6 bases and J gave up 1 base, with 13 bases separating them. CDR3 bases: TGCGCCAGCATGGCGGGCAGAGCGAACACTGAAGCTTTCTTT. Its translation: CASMAGRANTEAFF.

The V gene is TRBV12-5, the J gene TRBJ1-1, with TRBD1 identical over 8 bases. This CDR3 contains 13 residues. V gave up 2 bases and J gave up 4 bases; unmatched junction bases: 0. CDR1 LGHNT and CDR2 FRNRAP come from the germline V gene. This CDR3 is CASGLTGGTEAFF. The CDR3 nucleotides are TGTGCTAGTGGTTTGACAGGGGGCACTGAAGCTTTCTTT.